Here is one T cell receptor beta chain with its context. This clone was seen a handful of times. Its antigen target is currently unknown. Base qualities were left out, and no much larger clone turns up one base away. The germline ends are 12 bases apart after V is trimmed by 0 bases and J by 9 bases. In the germline V gene, CDR1 corresponds to SGHRS and CDR2 to YFSETQ. The CDR3 numbers 13 residues from cysteine through phenylalanine. Solely the CDR3 DNA is kept, with 39 bases framed from the first base. The data were obtained in a study of shared T cell receptors in the human thymus (dated by TCRdb to the early 2020s). A note on the overall study: The study investigated the way shared, self-reactive T-cell receptor alpha chains are produced in the human thymus.

Receptor amplification or capture employed the immunoSEQ multiplex PCR assay. TCRdb mirrors the immuneACCESS table, restricted to in-frame sequences. Some clones are absent from its copies; in checked studies, under half trace to an unresolved V gene, and the reason for the others is unknown. This sample holds 700,000 or so clones; around 85% were observed only once. In total, the top ten clones hold roughly 0.01% of the sample. The data were also submitted as part of a second study, on human thymus T cells. As that second study puts it: The donors were immunologically healthy infants in Finland who had open corrective cardiac surgery for congenital heart defects. The thymus tissue came from surgical resects taken out during corrective cardiac surgery. Both the thymic and the peripheral blood repertoires appeared to show biased V and J gene segment usage. The related research reported highly overlapping thymic TCR repertoires among unrelated individuals. The study used roughly eight infant thymus samples plus four related peripheral blood samples to characterize TCR alpha and beta repertoires. The cohort included 5 or 6 male and a couple of female infants, with donor ages spanning 7 to 244 days. Thymocytes were freed from the tissue by mechanical means and kept at -70 degrees C as pellets of about 8.5-34 million cells. A QIAsymphony instrument was used to extract genomic DNA from the frozen cell pellets. The immunoSEQ multiplex PCR assay was used to amplify the TCRB and TCRAD loci from a standardized amount of quality-controlled genomic DNA. The amplicons spanned the V(D)J region and were long enough to cover the CDR3 and allow V and J genes to be identified. The amplicons were sequenced on an Illumina platform via the commercial immunoSEQ service. Primer bias and sequencing errors were corrected as previously described, and TCRAD and TCRB were defined on the basis of the IMGT database. immunoSEQ Analyzer 3.0 and VDJTools were used for repertoire analysis, which covered basic statistics, V/J segment usage, diversity estimates, rarefaction and pairwise overlap. Diversity was estimated using the Chao1, ChaoE, Efron-Thisted, Shannon and inverse Simpson indices, and was also estimated on datasets down-sampled to the size of the smallest sample. For repertoire overlap, CDR3 nucleotide sequence, V gene and J gene had to match strictly, and clustering was done by Jaccard-based multidimensional scaling. On average, about 800,000 unique TCRB clonotypes were obtained from thymus samples, compared with approximately 84,000 from blood samples.

This clonotype was obtained from a girl younger than two with a congenital heart defect. Donor details come from another sample of the same person, matched by shared clones. Sequences were obtained from thymocytes. The V and J segments used are TRBV5-1 and TRBJ1-2; the D segment could be TRBD1, given 5 matching bases. CDR3 reads: CASSLGRARSYTF. The DNA reads TGCGCCAGCAGCTTGGGCAGGGCCCGTAGCTACACCTTC.